The rows below give T cell receptor beta chains drawn from one sample of a study of CD8 T cells in ankylosing spondylitis. In TCRdb, the 5' RACE reads were re-called with MiXCR into one record per CDR3 protein. The data hold over 600,000 distinct CDR3 sequences, with under 20% observed a single time. Sequencing used blood, either unsorted or a sorted T cell fraction (not recorded which). Receptor source: a male donor with ankylosing spondylitis. CDR3s include the opening cysteine and the closing phenylalanine or tryptophan. A D gene is named only where the DNA matches it firmly. Size is omitted from some rows. Given values are once, few, many or a class for expanded clones.

size: few
D: .
V: TRBV29-1
J: TRBJ2-1
DNA: TGCAGCGTTTGGGGGCCTGGGGGCTCCTACAATGAGCAGTTCTTC
CDR3: CSVWGPGGSYNEQFF

size: few
D: TRBD1
V: TRBV20-1
J: TRBJ2-7
DNA: TGCAGTGCTAGCGCCGGGACAGGGAGGTACGAGCAGTACTTC
CDR3: CSASAGTGRYEQYF

size: .
D: .
V: TRBV7-2
J: TRBJ2-7
DNA: TGTGCCAGCAGCCCACCTCCCGGGAATTCCGAGCAGTACTTC
CDR3: CASSPPPGNSEQYF

size: .
D: TRBD2
V: TRBV10-3
J: TRBJ2-1
DNA: TGTGCCATCAGATCCGGGACTAGCGGATACAATGAGCAGTTCTTC
CDR3: CAIRSGTSGYNEQFF

size: few
D: .
V: TRBV6-1
J: TRBJ2-7
DNA: TGTGCCAGCAGCCGAAGTGAGGGGTCCTACGAGCAGTACTTC
CDR3: CASSRSEGSYEQYF

size: few
D: TRBD1
V: TRBV2
J: TRBJ2-2
DNA: TGTGCCAGCACCGGACAGGGGTGGGGCGGGGAGCTGTTTTTT
CDR3: CASTGQGWGGELFF

size: .
D: TRBD2
V: TRBV2
J: TRBJ2-5
DNA: TGTGCCAGCAGTGACCTGGGACTAGCGGGGGAAGAGACCCAGTACTTC
CDR3: CASSDLGLAGEETQYF

size: few
D: .
V: TRBV20-1
J: TRBJ1-2
DNA: TGCAGTGCTCCTATTGTCTATGGCTACACCTTC
CDR3: CSAPIVYGYTF

size: .
D: .
V: TRBV5-4
J: TRBJ2-5
DNA: TGTGCCAGCAGCACGAGAGGACTGCTGGCGGAGACCCAGTACTTC
CDR3: CASSTRGLLAETQYF

size: .
D: .
V: TRBV18
J: TRBJ2-3
DNA: TGTGCCAGCTCACCTGACGGAAATACGCAGTATTTT
CDR3: CASSPDGNTQYF

size: .
D: .
V: TRBV14
J: TRBJ1-2
DNA: TGTGCCAGCAGCCCCAGCGGGGGCATAAGCTATGGCTACACCTTC
CDR3: CASSPSGGISYGYTF

size: .
D: TRBD2
V: TRBV2
J: TRBJ2-3
DNA: TGTGCCAGCACCCGGACTAGCGGGTCCACAGATACGCAGTATTTT
CDR3: CASTRTSGSTDTQYF

size: .
D: .
V: TRBV6-1
J: TRBJ2-1
DNA: TGTGCCAGTCCCCCTAAGGGGGGTTGGGCGCTAGTCTCCTACAATGAGCAGTTCTTC
CDR3: CASPPKGGWALVSYNEQFF

size: few
D: .
V: TRBV10-3
J: TRBJ2-5
DNA: TGTGCCATCAGTGAGGGGGGGCTATCGGGAGAGACCCAGTACTTC
CDR3: CAISEGGLSGETQYF

size: .
D: .
V: TRBV19
J: TRBJ2-1
DNA: TGTGCCAGTAGTATAGGGGGGCACTACAATGAGCAGTTCTTC
CDR3: CASSIGGHYNEQFF

size: many
D: .
V: TRBV20-1
J: TRBJ2-7
DNA: TGCAGTGCGGCCGGGACGGAACCCTACGAGCAGTACTTC
CDR3: CSAAGTEPYEQYF

size: many
D: TRBD1
V: TRBV12-3/TRBV12-4
J: TRBJ2-1
DNA: TGTGCCAGCAGTCCGGGACAGGGTACCCCGACTGAGCAGTTCTTC
CDR3: CASSPGQGTPTEQFF

size: few
D: .
V: TRBV9
J: TRBJ1-6
DNA: TGTGCCAGCAGCGTAGCGGTGGGACGACAATACCCCCTCCACTTT
CDR3: CASSVAVGRQYPLHF

size: once
D: TRBD1
V: TRBV27
J: TRBJ2-1
DNA: TGTGCCAGCAGTTGGGTAGGACAGGGGCTGCATGAGCAGTTCTTC
CDR3: CASSWVGQGLHEQFF

size: .
D: .
V: TRBV6-1
J: TRBJ2-1
DNA: TGTGCCAGCAGTGAAGGGACAGCCCGAAATGAGCAGTTCTTC
CDR3: CASSEGTARNEQFF

size: .
D: TRBD2
V: TRBV18
J: TRBJ2-5
DNA: TGTGCCAGCTCACCACGCAACGGGAGGGACCAAGAGACCCAGTACTTC
CDR3: CASSPRNGRDQETQYF

size: many
D: TRBD1
V: TRBV29-1
J: TRBJ2-3
DNA: TGCAGCGGCAGGACAGGGATCGCAGATACGCAGTATTTT
CDR3: CSGRTGIADTQYF

size: few
D: TRBD1
V: TRBV7-3
J: TRBJ1-1
DNA: TGTGCCAGCAGCCTGACAGGGGCCGACACTGAAGCTTTCTTT
CDR3: CASSLTGADTEAFF

size: many
D: TRBD1
V: TRBV20-1
J: TRBJ2-7
DNA: TGCAGTGCTAGAAATCTGAGACAGGGGGTCTACGAGCAGTACTTC
CDR3: CSARNLRQGVYEQYF

size: once
D: TRBD1
V: TRBV4-2
J: TRBJ1-5
DNA: TGTGCCAGCAGCGCGGGGATGACGACAGGGGGCCTTAGCGGACAGCCCCAGCATTTT
CDR3: CASSAGMTTGGLSGQPQHF

size: few
D: .
V: TRBV7-6
J: TRBJ2-3
DNA: TGTGCCAGCAGCTTAGCCCAAAACAGAATTAAGGGGGATACGCAGTATTTT
CDR3: CASSLAQNRIKGDTQYF

size: few
D: TRBD1
V: TRBV12-3/TRBV12-4
J: TRBJ1-1
DNA: TGTGCCAGCAGTCCAAGACAGGGGGGGGTGAACACTGAAGCTTTCTTT
CDR3: CASSPRQGGVNTEAFF

size: .
D: TRBD2
V: TRBV20-1
J: TRBJ2-5
DNA: TGCAGTGCTATCAAGCGGGGGGACCAAGAGACCCAGTACTTC
CDR3: CSAIKRGDQETQYF

size: few
D: .
V: TRBV29-1
J: TRBJ1-1
DNA: TGCAGCTTGGAGACAGGCCTATCGAACACTGAAGCTTTCTTT
CDR3: CSLETGLSNTEAFF

size: .
D: .
V: TRBV20-1
J: TRBJ2-1
DNA: TGCAGTGCTAGACGAACTAGTTTGGGGCAGTTCTTC
CDR3: CSARRTSLGQFF

size: .
D: .
V: TRBV2
J: TRBJ1-2
DNA: TGTGCCAGCCGCGAGAGGTCTGGGGGGGGCTATGGCTACACCTTC
CDR3: CASRERSGGGYGYTF

size: few
D: .
V: TRBV29-1
J: TRBJ2-1
DNA: TGCAGCGTCCGAGAGATGGGTGAGCAGTTCTTC
CDR3: CSVREMGEQFF

size: .
D: .
V: TRBV28
J: TRBJ2-6
DNA: TGTGCCAGCAGTTCCCGGACGGTGAGCTCTGGGGCCAACGTCCTGACTTTC
CDR3: CASSSRTVSSGANVLTF

size: .
D: TRBD1
V: TRBV29-1
J: TRBJ1-5
DNA: TGCAGCGCCCTGACAGGGAGCAATCAGCCCCAGCATTTT
CDR3: CSALTGSNQPQHF

size: few
D: .
V: TRBV28
J: TRBJ2-2
DNA: TGTGCCAGCACCGACCCAACGACCGTGAACACCGGGGAGCTGTTTTTT
CDR3: CASTDPTTVNTGELFF

size: .
D: .
V: TRBV20-1
J: TRBJ2-1
DNA: TGCAGTGCTCGTGGATGGACGGATGAGCAGTTCTTC
CDR3: CSARGWTDEQFF

size: .
D: .
V: TRBV6-5
J: TRBJ1-6
DNA: TGTGCCAGCAGTTACTCCGGGCGGTGGGGTTCACCCCTCCACTTT
CDR3: CASSYSGRWGSPLHF

size: .
D: TRBD2
V: TRBV4-1
J: TRBJ2-6
DNA: TGCGCCAGCAGCCCCCCGGGGGGAGACTCTGGGGCCAACGTCCTGACTTTC
CDR3: CASSPPGGDSGANVLTF

size: .
D: .
V: TRBV12-3/TRBV12-4
J: TRBJ1-2
DNA: TGTGCCAGCAGTCCCGGGCCCCGGTCGGGTGGCTACACCTTC
CDR3: CASSPGPRSGGYTF

size: few
D: .
V: TRBV5-1
J: TRBJ1-2
DNA: TGCGCCACGAACGCGGGTATTAACTATGGCTACACCTTC
CDR3: CATNAGINYGYTF

size: .
D: .
V: TRBV14
J: TRBJ1-1
DNA: TGTGCCAGCAGGAGTTGGGGGCCGAACACTGAAGCTTTCTTT
CDR3: CASRSWGPNTEAFF

size: .
D: .
V: TRBV10-3
J: TRBJ1-2
DNA: TGTGCCATCACTCCGGACAGAGGGGGCTACACCTTC
CDR3: CAITPDRGGYTF

size: .
D: TRBD1
V: TRBV12-3/TRBV12-4
J: TRBJ2-7
DNA: TGTGCCAGCAGTTTCTCGGACAGGTACGAGCAGTACTTC
CDR3: CASSFSDRYEQYF

size: few
D: .
V: TRBV12-3/TRBV12-4
J: TRBJ1-3
DNA: TGTGCCAGCAGTTCTCCGGGGGTCTCTGGAAACACCATATATTTT
CDR3: CASSSPGVSGNTIYF

size: many
D: .
V: TRBV12-3/TRBV12-4
J: TRBJ1-5
DNA: TGTGCCAGCAGTTTACAGGGGTTCAATCAGCCCCAGCATTTT
CDR3: CASSLQGFNQPQHF

size: .
D: .
V: TRBV19
J: TRBJ2-7
DNA: TGTGCCAGTAGTATCGTCGCGGACAGTGTCTACGAGCAGTACTTC
CDR3: CASSIVADSVYEQYF

size: .
D: .
V: TRBV10-2
J: TRBJ1-1
DNA: TGCGCCAGCAGTGAGTCGGTCGGTTTTAACACTGAAGCTTTCTTT
CDR3: CASSESVGFNTEAFF

size: many
D: .
V: TRBV7-2
J: TRBJ2-5
DNA: TGTGCCAGCAGTTTGGTGCGAGAGACCCAGTACTTC
CDR3: CASSLVRETQYF

size: .
D: .
V: TRBV5-1
J: TRBJ2-7
DNA: TGCGCCAGCAGCTCCCGGGACAACTACGAGCAGTACTTC
CDR3: CASSSRDNYEQYF

size: few
D: .
V: TRBV5-1
J: TRBJ2-7
DNA: TGCGCCAGCAGCTTAAGGGACTTTGGGTACGAGCAGTACTTC
CDR3: CASSLRDFGYEQYF

size: few
D: TRBD2
V: TRBV7-2
J: TRBJ2-5
DNA: TGTGCCAGCAGCTTCCGACTAGCGGGGCAAGAGACCCAGTACTTC
CDR3: CASSFRLAGQETQYF

size: .
D: .
V: TRBV7-6
J: TRBJ2-7
DNA: TGTGCCAGCAGCTTAGGGAATCCAGGGAACTACGAGCAGTACTTC
CDR3: CASSLGNPGNYEQYF

size: few
D: .
V: TRBV7-2
J: TRBJ2-1
DNA: TGTGCCAGCAGCTTACCATCCCCGGGGATTCGGCAGTTCTTC
CDR3: CASSLPSPGIRQFF

size: few
D: TRBD2
V: TRBV7-3
J: TRBJ2-3
DNA: TGTGCCAGCAGCCAAATATCTAGCGGGGGAAAAGCAGATACGCAGTATTTT
CDR3: CASSQISSGGKADTQYF